The 11 T cell receptor beta chains presented below share a single source sample, sequenced in a study of blood T cells in healthy people across ages. With a J-beta primer mix and a sample-barcoded 5' primer, a second PCR ran about 6 to 11 cycles. One entry per CDR3 protein, called by TCRdb with MiXCR from the 5' RACE reads. The sample lists around 1,000,000 distinct CDR3 sequences; approximately 38% were seen once. The sequencing sample was made of blood. These receptors all stem from a man between 18 and 29 years old in good health.

This chain connects TRBV11-2 to TRBJ2-7; weak D call: TRBD2 (5 bases). V was pared by 0 bases and J by 6 bases, with 12 bases between. CDR1 and CDR2 from the germline V gene are SGHAT and FQNNGV. The length of the CDR3 is 14 residues. Here the CDR3 reads CASSLEYGEREQYF. CDR3 in DNA: TGTGCCAGCAGCTTAGAATATGGGGAGCGCGAGCAGTACTTC.

The chain uses TRBV4-3 and TRBJ1-2; D is possibly TRBD1 (6 bases). V was trimmed by 0 bases and J by 3 bases, leaving 11 bases between them. The germline V gene encodes CDR1 LGHNA and CDR2 YSLEER. The CDR3 loop spans 15 amino acids. Here the CDR3 reads CASSQEPGGDYGYTF. DNA of the CDR3: TGCGCCAGCAGCCAAGAACCCGGGGGCGACTATGGCTACACCTTC.

The CDR3 loop is CSAPREGVSETQYF. The DNA of the CDR3 is TGCAGTGCTCCAAGGGAGGGGGTCTCAGAGACCCAGTACTTC. The V gene is TRBV20-1, the J gene TRBJ2-5; maybe TRBD2 (7 bases). This CDR3 contains 14 residues. V lost 5 bases, J lost 4 bases, and 17 bases lay in between. Germline CDR1 and CDR2: DFQATT and SNEGSKA (reference sequence).

The gene calls are TRBV7-2 and TRBJ1-1; the match to TRBD1 covers 7 bases. The CDR3 spans 13 residues. Germline-derived CDR1 and CDR2 are SGHTA and FQGNSA. V was clipped by 6 bases and J by 2 bases; unmatched bases: 3. The CDR3 sequence: CASRDRSNTEAFF. The CDR3 DNA reads as TGTGCCAGCAGGGACAGGAGTAACACTGAAGCTTTCTTT.

The chain is built from TRBV6-5 and TRBJ2-3; D is unclear. Germline loops: CDR1 MNHEY, CDR2 SVGAGI. The CDR3 spans 18 residues. V lost 7 bases and J 2 bases, leaving 25 bases between the germline ends. CDR3 sequence: CASKFGRKLRPTTDTQYF. The CDR3 DNA sequence: TGTGCCAGCAAGTTTGGCCGGAAGCTAAGACCTACCACAGATACGCAGTATTTT.

J is TRBJ1-5 and V is TRBV6-2 or TRBV6-3, with 10 positions matching TRBD1. The CDR3 runs to 14 residues. Trimming cost V 5 bases and J 7 bases; bases outside gene matches: 5. CDR1 is MNHEY and CDR2 is SVGEGT in the germline V gene. DNA of the CDR3: TGTGCCAGCAGTGGGGACAGGGGAGGGCAGCCCCAGCATTTT. This encodes CASSGDRGGQPQHF.

This chain joins TRBV6-2 or TRBV6-3 and TRBJ1-5, with D perhaps TRBD1 (6 bases). Trimming took 5 bases from V and 3 from J, leaving 14 bases between them. The CDR3 loop spans 15 amino acids. Germline CDR1 reads MNHEY; CDR2 reads SVGEGT. CDR3 sequence reads: CASSLQGSLNQPQHF. Here the CDR3 DNA reads TGTGCCAGCAGTCTACAGGGAAGTCTCAATCAGCCCCAGCATTTT.

This clonotype was seen a handful of times. The gene calls are TRBV9 and TRBJ2-2, with 8 nucleotides matching TRBD2. Losses at the gene ends were 2 bases for V and 1 base for J; bases not matched to a gene: 1. Germline V gene sequence: CDR1 SGDLS, CDR2 YYNGEE. CDR3 length equals 15 residues. The CDR3 region is CASSVGGGNTGELFF. The CDR3 nucleotides read TGTGCCAGCAGCGTCGGGGGGGGGAACACCGGGGAGCTGTTTTTT.

J is TRBJ2-2 and V is TRBV12-3 or TRBV12-4; D is undetermined. V was clipped by 1 base and J by 10 bases, with 16 bases between them. This CDR3 has 15 amino acids. CDR3 sequence (DNA): TGTGCCAGCAGTTTAGAACTGGGCCCCTCCGCGGAGCTGTTTTTT. Its protein is CASSLELGPSAELFF.

The chain uses TRBV2 and TRBJ1-4; unclear D gene. V gave up 4 bases and J gave up 4 bases, with 10 bases separating them. This CDR3 has 14 amino acids. The germline gives CDR1 SNHLY, CDR2 FYNNEI. CDR3 coding DNA: TGTGCCAGCAGTGTTCGGCAGATTAATGAAAAACTGTTTTTT. It yields the protein CASSVRQINEKLFF.

CDR3 sequence: CASSGLQVPSYNEQFF. The CDR3 nucleotides read TGCGCCAGCAGCGGATTACAGGTACCCTCCTACAATGAGCAGTTCTTC. This chain uses TRBV5-1 with TRBJ2-1, with D perhaps TRBD1 (5 bases). The CDR3 is 16 amino acids. The germline V gene has CDR1 SGHRS and CDR2 YFSETQ. V lost 4 bases to trimming and J lost 0 bases, with 14 bases between them.